The present T cell receptor (beta chain) was sequenced within a study of patients and donors after allogeneic stem cell transplantation. TCRdb processed the RT-PCR reads anew with MiXCR; each CDR3 protein has one entry. The sample has fewer than 500,000 distinct CDR3 sequences, about a sixth seen once. In its sample, this clonotype was seen a few times. The J segment lost 1 base and the V segment lost 5 bases, leaving 12 bases of the junction unmatched. Germline CDR1 and CDR2: SGHRS and YFSETQ. This CDR3 contains 18 residues. The genes are TRBV5-1 and TRBJ2-3; TRBD2 agrees at 11 bases. The clonotype comes from a human donor who was either an allogeneic HSCT recipient or a stem cell or donor lymphocyte infusion donor (not recorded which). It is not recorded whose cells these are; they may come from a transplant donor. Specimen: blood, either unsorted or a sorted T cell fraction (not recorded which). The CDR3: CASRLLAGGFQGTDTQYF. CDR3 nucleotides: TGCGCCAGCAGACTCCTAGCGGGGGGCTTCCAGGGCACAGATACGCAGTATTTT.